This TCR beta chain derives from a study of beta chain features in type 1 diabetes. Across the study: Healthy donors, compared against patients, showed similar age, gender and cell yields.

Reverse transcribing all isolated RNA meant expressed TCRB transcripts were sequenced. Sequenced by immunoSEQ multiplex PCR; TCRdb stores in-frame clones only, minus some. The sample contains 970,000 or so clones, roughly a sixth of which appear only once. General observations from the study: There was a moderate but significant shortening of TCRB CDR3s in all four CD4+ subsets of Type 1 diabetes patients. For TCRB rearrangement, an influence of HLA type remained unresolved here.

Regarding this clone: Its cognate antigen is unknown.

The CDR3 is 11 residues long. CDR1 MNHEY and CDR2 SMNVEV come from the germline V gene (reference sequence). V was cut by 8 bases and J by 10 bases, with 15 bases left in between. The receptor was isolated from a woman between 18 and 29 years old in good health. The chain carries TRBV27 and TRBJ2-7, with a tentative D call TRBD1 (5 bases). The sample consisted of naive CD4+ T cells from blood. CDR3 amino acids: CASQGYGNQYF. The CDR3 coding sequence is TGTGCCAGCCAGGGTTACGGAAATCAGTACTTC.